A single sample gave rise to the 12 T cell receptor beta chains below, sequenced in a study of CD8+CD57+ T cells in acquired aplastic anemia. Flow cytometry had shown expanded CD8+CD57+ cells in the patients chosen for sequencing. Profiles of TCR beta VDJ and CDR3 were generated from a genomic DNA template. TCRdb fed the reads into MiXCR, producing one record per CDR3 protein. Among some 170,000 distinct CDR3 sequences listed, roughly 60% were seen once. The specimen sequenced was sorted CD4+, CD8+, or CD8+CD57+ T cells (not recorded which) from PBMCs. These receptors all stem from a human donor with aplastic anemia.

The chain is built from TRBV10-3 and TRBJ1-2, with D uncertain. The CDR3 has 14 amino acids. The ends were cut back, 6 bases at V and 0 bases at J, with 11 bases in the middle. Looked up from germline, CDR1 is ENHRY and CDR2 is SYGVKD. As DNA, the CDR3 is TGTGCCATCAGAGGGCCGATAACTAACTATGGCTACACCTTC. Its translation: CAIRGPITNYGYTF.

This chain joins TRBV10-3 and TRBJ2-1, with 7 bases matching TRBD1. The length of the CDR3 is 13 residues. V shed 10 bases and J 5 bases; nucleotides not matched to a gene: 8. The germline gives CDR1 ENHRY, CDR2 SYGVKD. The DNA for the CDR3 is TGTGCCAGCAGCCAGGGGGTTAACAATGAGCAGTTCTTC. Encoded protein: CASSQGVNNEQFF.

Concerning this clonotype: Without the conserved terminal phenylalanine or tryptophan, this CDR3 likely stems from a read error. It is unclear where the CDR3 begins or ends on the DNA, so no DNA is shown, and the CDR3 is as TCRdb lists it. V gene TRBV19 combines with J gene TRBJ1-1; the D call of TRBD1 is as the table states it, not checked on the DNA. Germline V gives CDR1 LNHDA, CDR2 SQIVND (reference sequence). The CDR3 sequence runs 8 residues, both termini included. This chain's CDR3 is CASKRTPG.

The chain recombines TRBV29-1 with TRBJ2-7, with TRBD1 matching 7 bases. Germline lookup yields CDR1 SQVTM and CDR2 ANQGSEA. CDR3 length equals 14 residues. The V segment lost 7 bases and the J segment 0 bases; nucleotides outside the gene matches: 9. The CDR3 nucleotides read TGCAGCGAGTATCCGGGACAGCGCTCCTACGAGCAGTACTTC. This gives the protein CSEYPGQRSYEQYF.

This rearrangement joins TRBV10-3 to TRBJ2-3; the match to TRBD2 covers 12 bases. J was trimmed by 5 bases and V by 4 bases; bases with no gene match: 1. This CDR3 has 14 amino acids. CDR1 is ENHRY and CDR2 is SYGVKD in the germline V gene. CDR3 protein: CAISAGLAGDTQYF. The CDR3 region has the DNA TGTGCCATCAGTGCGGGACTAGCGGGAGATACGCAGTATTTT.

The rearrangement uses TRBV5-1 and TRBJ2-7; D might be TRBD1 (5 bases). The germline V and J ends were trimmed by 3 bases and 0 bases, with 7 bases remaining between them. Germline V lookup: CDR1 SGHRS, CDR2 YFSETQ. This CDR3 region has 13 residues. DNA for the CDR3: TGCGCCAGCAGCTCCGACAGCTCCTACGAGCAGTACTTC. Protein: CASSSDSSYEQYF.

In the case of this clonotype: A much larger clone lies one base from this, so it may be a read error. The gene calls are TRBV5-4 and TRBJ1-2, with D unresolved. Germline V gives CDR1 SGHNT, CDR2 YYREEE (reference sequence). The CDR3 length is 13 residues. Here the CDR3 DNA reads TGTGCCAGCAGCTCCGGTCCTCCCTATGGCCACACCTTC. Protein product: CASSSGPPYGHTF.

In its sample, this clonotype was seen many times. The chain links TRBV9 to TRBJ2-7; 7 positions match TRBD1. This CDR3 spans 13 amino acids. V lost 0 bases to trimming and J lost 5 bases; unmatched junction nucleotides: 2. The germline CDR1 and CDR2 sequences are SGDLS and YYNGEE. CDR3 DNA sequence: TGTGCCAGCAGCGTAGCTCAGGGGGACGAGCAGTACTTC. Its translation is CASSVAQGDEQYF. Variable domain in full (rest from reference TRBV9 and TRBJ2-7): DSGVTQTPKHLITATGQRVTLRCSPRSGDLSVYWYQQSLDQGLQFLIQYYNGEERAKGNILERFSAQQFPDLHSELNLSSLELGDSALYFCASSVAQGDEQYFGPGTRLTVT.

This chain links TRBV20-1 with TRBJ2-7; 10 nucleotides match TRBD2. CDR1 is DFQATT and CDR2 is SNEGSKA in the germline V gene (reference sequence). The CDR3 runs to 15 residues. Trimming took 6 bases from V and 0 from J; bases not matched to a gene: 8. The CDR3 loop reads CSAPNSGRISYEQYF. DNA of the CDR3: TGCAGTGCACCTAATAGCGGGAGGATCTCCTACGAGCAGTACTTC.

As for this clonotype: A read error may be the cause here, since a much bigger clone is one base away. The chain combines TRBV11-2 with TRBJ2-7, with 9 bases that match TRBD1. The CDR3 loop spans 14 amino acids. Germline-derived CDR1 and CDR2 are SGHAT and FQNNGV. The V and J ends lost 5 bases and 3 bases, in that order; junction bases with no gene match: 5. CDR3: CASSPSGQGYEQYF. CDR3 sequence (DNA): TGTGCCAGCAGCCCCTCGGGACAGGGCTACGAGCAGTACTTC.

The V gene is TRBV20-1, the J gene TRBJ2-7; TRBD2 matches 16 bases. The CDR3 has 15 residues. The V and J ends lost 6 bases and 6 bases, in that order; junction bases with no gene match: 8. The germline gives CDR1 DFQATT, CDR2 SNEGSKA (reference sequence). The CDR3 sequence: CSAAGTSGGAGEQYF. The CDR3 nucleotides are TGCAGTGCAGCTGGGACTAGCGGGGGGGCCGGCGAGCAGTACTTC.

The V call is TRBV7-2, the J call TRBJ2-1; 7 nucleotides agree with TRBD1. Germline loops: CDR1 SGHTA, CDR2 FQGNSA. J was trimmed by 8 bases and V by 6 bases; bases with no gene match: 16. The CDR3 runs 16 residues. The CDR3 bases are TGTGCCAGCAGTGACGCCGGGACAGCCTTAGGCGATGAGCAGTTCTTC. Amino acids: CASSDAGTALGDEQFF.